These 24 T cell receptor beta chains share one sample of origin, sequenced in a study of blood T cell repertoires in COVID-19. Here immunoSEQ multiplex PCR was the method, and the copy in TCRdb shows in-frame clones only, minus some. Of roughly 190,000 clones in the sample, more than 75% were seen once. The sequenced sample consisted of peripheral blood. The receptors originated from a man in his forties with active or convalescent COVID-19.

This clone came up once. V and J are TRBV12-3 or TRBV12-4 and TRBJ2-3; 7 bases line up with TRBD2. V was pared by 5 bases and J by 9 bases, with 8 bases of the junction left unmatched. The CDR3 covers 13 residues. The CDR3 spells CASSEPPGLTQYF. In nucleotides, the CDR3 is TGTGCCAGCAGTGAACCGCCGGGACTAACGCAGTATTTT.

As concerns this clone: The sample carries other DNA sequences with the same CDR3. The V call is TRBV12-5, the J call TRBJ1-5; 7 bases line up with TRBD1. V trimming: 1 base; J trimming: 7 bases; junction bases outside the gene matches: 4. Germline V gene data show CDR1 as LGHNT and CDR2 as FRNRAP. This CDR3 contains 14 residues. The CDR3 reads CASGLGQGAQPQHF. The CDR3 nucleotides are TGTGCTAGTGGTTTGGGACAGGGTGCCCAGCCCCAGCATTTT.

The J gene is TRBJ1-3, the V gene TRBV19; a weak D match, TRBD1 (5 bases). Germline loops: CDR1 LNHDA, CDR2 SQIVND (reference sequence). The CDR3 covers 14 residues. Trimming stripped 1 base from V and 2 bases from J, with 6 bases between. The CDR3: CASSIAGTGNTIYF. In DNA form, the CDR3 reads TGTGCCAGTAGTATAGCAGGGACTGGAAACACCATATATTTT.

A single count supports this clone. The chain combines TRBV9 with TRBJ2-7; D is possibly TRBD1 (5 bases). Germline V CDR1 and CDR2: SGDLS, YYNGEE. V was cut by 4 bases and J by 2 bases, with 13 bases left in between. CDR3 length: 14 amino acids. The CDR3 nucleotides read TGTGCCAGCAGCCTCGCAGACAGCCCCTACGAGCAGTACTTC. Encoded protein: CASSLADSPYEQYF.

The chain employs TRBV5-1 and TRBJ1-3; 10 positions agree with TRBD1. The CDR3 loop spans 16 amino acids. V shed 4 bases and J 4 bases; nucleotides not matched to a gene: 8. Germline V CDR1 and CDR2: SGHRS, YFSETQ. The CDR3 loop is CASSRTGTGVGNTIYF. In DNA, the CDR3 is TGCGCCAGCAGCAGGACCGGGACAGGGGTGGGAAACACCATATATTTT.

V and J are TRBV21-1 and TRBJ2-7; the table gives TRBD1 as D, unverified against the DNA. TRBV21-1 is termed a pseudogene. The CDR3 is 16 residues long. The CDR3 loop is CASSQGRTGRSYEQYF. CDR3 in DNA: TGTGCCAGCAGCCAAGGTCGGACAGGCCGCTCCTACGAGCAGTACTTC.

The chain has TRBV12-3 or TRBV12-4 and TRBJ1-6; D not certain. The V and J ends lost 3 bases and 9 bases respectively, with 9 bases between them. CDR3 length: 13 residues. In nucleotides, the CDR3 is TGTGCCAGCAGTTTTGGCTCTGGTTCACCCCTCCACTTT. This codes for CASSFGSGSPLHF.

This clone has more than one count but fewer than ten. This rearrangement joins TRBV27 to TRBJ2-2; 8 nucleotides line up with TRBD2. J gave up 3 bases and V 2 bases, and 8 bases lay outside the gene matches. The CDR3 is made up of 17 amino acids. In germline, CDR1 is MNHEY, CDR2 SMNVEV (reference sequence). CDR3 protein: CASSLEGGTRDTGELFF. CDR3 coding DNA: TGTGCCAGCAGTTTAGAAGGTGGGACTAGGGACACCGGGGAGCTGTTTTTT.

The CDR3 sequence: CASSSPGQGSRNTIYF. In nucleotides, the CDR3 is TGTGCCAGCAGCTCACCGGGACAGGGAAGTCGGAACACCATATATTTT. This rearrangement joins TRBV7-9 to TRBJ1-3; 9 nucleotides line up with TRBD1. With 4 bases clipped from V and 7 bases from J, the junction kept 11 bases outside the gene matches. In germline, CDR1 is SEHNR, CDR2 FQNEAQ (reference sequence). This CDR3 comprises 16 residues.

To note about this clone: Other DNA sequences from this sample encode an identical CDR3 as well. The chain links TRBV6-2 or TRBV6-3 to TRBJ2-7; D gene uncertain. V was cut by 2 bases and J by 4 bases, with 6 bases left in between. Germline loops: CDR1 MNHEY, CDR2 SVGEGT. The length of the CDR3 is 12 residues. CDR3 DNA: TGTGCCAGCAGTTACCCAGTTTACGAGCAGTACTTC. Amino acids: CASSYPVYEQYF.

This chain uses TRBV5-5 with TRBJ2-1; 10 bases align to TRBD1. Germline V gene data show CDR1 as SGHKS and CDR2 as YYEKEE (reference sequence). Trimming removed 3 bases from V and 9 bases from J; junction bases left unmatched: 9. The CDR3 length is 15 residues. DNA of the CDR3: TGTGCCAGCAGCTCTAAACCGGGACAGGGGTCTGAGCAGTTCTTC. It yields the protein CASSSKPGQGSEQFF.

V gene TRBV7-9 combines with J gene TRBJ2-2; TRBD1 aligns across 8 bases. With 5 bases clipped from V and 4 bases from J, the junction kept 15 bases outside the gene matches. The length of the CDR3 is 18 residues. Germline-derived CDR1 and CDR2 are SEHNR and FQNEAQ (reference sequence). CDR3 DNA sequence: TGTGCCAGCAGCCATCCCCTAGGACAGGGTTGGGGCACCGGGGAGCTGTTTTTT. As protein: CASSHPLGQGWGTGELFF.

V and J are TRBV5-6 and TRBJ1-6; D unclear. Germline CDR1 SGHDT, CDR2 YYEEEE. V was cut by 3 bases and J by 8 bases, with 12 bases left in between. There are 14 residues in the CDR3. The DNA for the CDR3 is TGTGCCAGCAGCTGGAGCGGTTTTGATTCACCCCTCCACTTT. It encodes CASSWSGFDSPLHF.

CDR3 amino acids: CASSIQGGLFF. CDR3 coding DNA: TGTGCCAGTAGTATACAGGGAGGACTGTTTTTT. The rearrangement joins TRBV19 to TRBJ1-4; D is possibly TRBD1 (5 bases). The CDR3 is 11 residues long. The V gene lost 2 bases and the J gene lost 13 bases, with 8 bases spanning the gap. Germline-derived CDR1 and CDR2 are LNHDA and SQIVND (reference sequence). Full variable domain (missing parts from reference TRBV19 and TRBJ1-4): DGGITQSPKYLFRKEGQNVTLSCEQNLNHDAMYWYRQDPGQGLRLIYYSQIVNDFQKGDIAEGYSVSREKKESFPLTVTSAQKNPTAFYLCASSIQGGLFFGSGTQLSVL.

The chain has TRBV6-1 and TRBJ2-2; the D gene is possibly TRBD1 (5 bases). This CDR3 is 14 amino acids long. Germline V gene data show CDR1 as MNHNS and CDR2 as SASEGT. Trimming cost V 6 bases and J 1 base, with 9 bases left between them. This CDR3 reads CASSQGLNTGELFF. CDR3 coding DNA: TGTGCCAGCAGCCAGGGTCTGAACACCGGGGAGCTGTTTTTT.

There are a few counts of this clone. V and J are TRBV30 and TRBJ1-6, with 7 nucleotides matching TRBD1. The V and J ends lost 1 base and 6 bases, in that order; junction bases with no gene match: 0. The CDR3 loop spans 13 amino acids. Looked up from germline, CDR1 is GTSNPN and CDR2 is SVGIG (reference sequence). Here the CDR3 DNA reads TGTGCCTGGAGTGACAGGGGTAATTCACCCCTCCACTTT. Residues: CAWSDRGNSPLHF.

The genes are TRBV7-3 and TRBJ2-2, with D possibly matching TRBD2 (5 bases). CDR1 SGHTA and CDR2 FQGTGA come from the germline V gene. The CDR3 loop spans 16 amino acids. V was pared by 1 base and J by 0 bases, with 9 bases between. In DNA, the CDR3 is TGTGCCAGCAGCTTAATTCCCGGGGCGAACACCGGGGAGCTGTTTTTT. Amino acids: CASSLIPGANTGELFF.

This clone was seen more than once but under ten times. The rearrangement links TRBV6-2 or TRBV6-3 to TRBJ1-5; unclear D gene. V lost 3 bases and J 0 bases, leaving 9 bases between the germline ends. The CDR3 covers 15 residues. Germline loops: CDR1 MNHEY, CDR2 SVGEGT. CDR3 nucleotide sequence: TGTGCCAGCAGTTATGCCGAGGATAGCAATCAGCCCCAGCATTTT. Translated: CASSYAEDSNQPQHF.

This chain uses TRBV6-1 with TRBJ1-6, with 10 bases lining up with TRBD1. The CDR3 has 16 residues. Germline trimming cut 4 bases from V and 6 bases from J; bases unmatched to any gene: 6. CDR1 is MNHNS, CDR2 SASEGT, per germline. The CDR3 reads CASSAGQGLTNSPLHF. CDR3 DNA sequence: TGTGCCAGCAGTGCGGGACAGGGGTTAACTAATTCACCCCTCCACTTT.

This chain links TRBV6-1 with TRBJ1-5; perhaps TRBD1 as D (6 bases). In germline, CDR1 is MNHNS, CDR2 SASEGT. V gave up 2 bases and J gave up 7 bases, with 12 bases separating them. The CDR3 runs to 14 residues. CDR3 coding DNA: TGTGCCAGCAGTGAAATAGGGGGTCGGCAGCCCCAGCATTTT. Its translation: CASSEIGGRQPQHF.

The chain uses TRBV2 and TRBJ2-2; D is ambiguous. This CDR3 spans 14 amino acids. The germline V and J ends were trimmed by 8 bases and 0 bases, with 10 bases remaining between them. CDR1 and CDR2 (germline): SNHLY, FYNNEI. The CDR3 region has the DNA TGTGCCAGCGGCGGTGAGGCGAACACCGGGGAGCTGTTTTTT. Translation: CASGGEANTGELFF.

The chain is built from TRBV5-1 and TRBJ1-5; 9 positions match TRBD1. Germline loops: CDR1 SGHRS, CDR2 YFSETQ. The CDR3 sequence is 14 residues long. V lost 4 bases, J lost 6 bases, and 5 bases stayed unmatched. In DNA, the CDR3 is TGCGCCAGCAGCCCGGGACAGGGCAGTCAGCCCCAGCATTTT. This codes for CASSPGQGSQPQHF. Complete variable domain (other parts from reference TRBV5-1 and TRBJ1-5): KAGVTQTPRYLIKTRGQQVTLSCSPISGHRSVSWYQQTPGQGLQFLFEYFSETQRNKGNFPGRFSGRQFSNSRSEMNVSTLELGDSALYLCASSPGQGSQPQHFGDGTRLSIL.

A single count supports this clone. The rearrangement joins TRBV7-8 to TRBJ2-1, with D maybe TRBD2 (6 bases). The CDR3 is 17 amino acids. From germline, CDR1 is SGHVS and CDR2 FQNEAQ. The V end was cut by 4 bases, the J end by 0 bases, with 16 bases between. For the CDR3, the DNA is TGTGCCAGCAGCTCGAGAGTGGCCGGGAGCTCCTACAATGAGCAGTTCTTC. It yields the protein CASSSRVAGSSYNEQFF.

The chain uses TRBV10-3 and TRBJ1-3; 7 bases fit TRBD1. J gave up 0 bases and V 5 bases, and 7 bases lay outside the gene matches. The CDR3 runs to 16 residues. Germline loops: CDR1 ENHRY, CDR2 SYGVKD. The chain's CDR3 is CAISPGQETSGNTIYF. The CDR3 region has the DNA TGTGCCATCAGTCCAGGACAGGAAACCTCTGGAAACACCATATATTTT.